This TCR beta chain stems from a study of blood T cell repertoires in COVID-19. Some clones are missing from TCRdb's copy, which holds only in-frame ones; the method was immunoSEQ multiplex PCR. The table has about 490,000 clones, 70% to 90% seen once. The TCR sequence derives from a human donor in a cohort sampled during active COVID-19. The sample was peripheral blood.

The CDR3 spells CASSYSGLAGGKFYEQYF. Here the CDR3 DNA reads TGTGCCAGCAGTTACTCCGGACTAGCGGGAGGGAAATTCTACGAGCAGTACTTC. The chain joins TRBV6-2 or TRBV6-3 to TRBJ2-7; 15 bases fit TRBD2. The CDR3 consists of 18 residues. Per the germline V gene, CDR1 is MNHEY and CDR2 is SVGEGT. Germline trimming cut 0 bases from V and 3 bases from J; bases unmatched to any gene: 6.